These 22 T cell receptor beta chains were sequenced from one sample in a study of blood T cell repertoires in COVID-19. TCRdb's copy holds only in-frame clones and misses some; the assay was immunoSEQ multiplex PCR. The table lists about 200,000 clones, around four fifths of them singletons. The sample taken for sequencing was peripheral blood. The origin of the receptors is a man aged 55 to 69 with COVID-19, enrolled during active disease.

The chain employs TRBV11-3 and TRBJ2-3; TRBD1 agrees at 10 bases. Germline trimming cut 5 bases from V and 6 bases from J; bases unmatched to any gene: 5. Germline CDR1 SGHNT, CDR2 YENEEA. The CDR3 has 14 amino acids. CDR3 sequence (DNA): TGTGCCAGCAGCCTAGGACAGGGGGTCGATACGCAGTATTTT. It yields the protein CASSLGQGVDTQYF.

This chain joins TRBV11-1 and TRBJ2-1; 8 bases agree with TRBD1. This CDR3 contains 13 residues. Trimming took 3 bases from V and 6 from J; bases not matched to a gene: 1. The germline CDR1 and CDR2 sequences are SGHAT and FQDESV (reference sequence). CDR3 sequence: CASSLDRVNEQFF. The CDR3 DNA reads as TGTGCCAGCAGCTTGGACAGGGTCAATGAGCAGTTCTTC.

In its sample, this clone was seen many times. The V gene is TRBV3-1 (or the pseudogene TRBV3-2), the J gene TRBJ1-2; 10 bases line up with TRBD1. V lost 5 bases and J lost 2; bases outside the gene matches: 2. The CDR3 extends over 14 amino acids. CDR1 is LGHDT and CDR2 is YNNKEL in the germline V gene (reference sequence). CDR3 amino acids: CASSSGQGNYGYTF. The DNA for the CDR3 is TGTGCCAGCAGCTCGGGACAGGGGAACTATGGCTACACCTTC.

This clone was detected only a few times. The chain combines TRBV19 with TRBJ1-5; D is possibly TRBD1 (6 bases). Trimming shortened V by 7 bases and J by 2 bases, and 12 bases separated the two germline ends. The CDR3 consists of 14 residues. Germline values: CDR1 LNHDA, CDR2 SQIVND (reference sequence). CDR3 in DNA: TGTGCCAGTAACCTCCAGGGGCGCAATCAGCCCCAGCATTTT. It translates to CASNLQGRNQPQHF.

The rearrangement joins TRBV6-1 to TRBJ1-4, with a tentative D call TRBD1 (6 bases). The germline V gene encodes CDR1 MNHNS and CDR2 SASEGT. The CDR3 runs 15 residues. V dropped 0 bases and J dropped 8 bases, with 13 bases sitting between them. The CDR3 protein is CASSEAGTRAEKLFF. CDR3 bases: TGTGCCAGCAGTGAAGCTGGGACACGGGCGGAAAAACTGTTTTTT.

The chain links TRBV11-2 to TRBJ1-1; D is perhaps TRBD1 (6 bases). The CDR3 has 15 residues. Trimming took off 8 bases at V and 6 bases at J, with 22 bases between the two ends. Germline CDR1 reads SGHAT; CDR2 reads FQNNGV. The CDR3 DNA is TGTGCCAGCGGGGCCCAGGGGAGTGTTGGAGCTGAAGCTTTCTTT. Protein product: CASGAQGSVGAEAFF. Filled out from reference TRBV11-2 and TRBJ1-1, the complete variable domain reads EAGVAQSPRYKIIEKRQSVAFWCNPISGHATLYWYQQILGQGPKLLIQFQNNGVVDDSQLPKDRFSAERLKGVDSTLKIQPAKLEDSAVYLCASGAQGSVGAEAFFGQGTRLTVV.

The CDR3 DNA reads TGTGCCAGCAGAGAACAGCCCACTGAAGCTTTCTTT. It yields the protein CASREQPTEAFF. The gene calls are TRBV12-3 or TRBV12-4 and TRBJ1-1; D is unresolved. The CDR3 covers 12 residues. The V end was cut by 6 bases, the J end by 4 bases, with 9 bases between.

The V gene is TRBV5-1, the J gene TRBJ1-2; perhaps TRBD1 as D (5 bases). The CDR3 covers 12 residues. Per germline, CDR1 SGHRS and CDR2 YFSETQ. Trimming removed 3 bases at V and 4 bases at J, with 7 bases between. The CDR3: CASSSDSYGYTF. The CDR3 region has the DNA TGCGCCAGCAGCTCCGACAGCTATGGCTACACCTTC.

This clone was observed a single time. This chain joins TRBV27 and TRBJ1-2, with 7 nucleotides matching TRBD1. V trimming: 3 bases; J trimming: 7 bases; junction bases outside the gene matches: 8. The CDR3 sequence is 14 residues long. Germline CDR1 is MNHEY and CDR2 is SMNVEV (reference sequence). The CDR3 bases are TGTGCCAGCAGTTTTTCGGACAGGTCCGGTGGCTACACCTTC. Translated, it gives CASSFSDRSGGYTF.

This chain joins TRBV3-1 (or the pseudogene TRBV3-2) and TRBJ1-3; TRBD1 aligns across 7 bases. The V gene's germline CDR1 is LGHDT and CDR2 YNNKEL (reference sequence). The CDR3 has 17 residues. V trimming: 1 base; J trimming: 3 bases; junction bases outside the gene matches: 9. The CDR3 DNA follows: TGTGCCAGCAGCCAAGCGATGACAGGGAGTCTTGGAAACACCATATATTTT. This encodes CASSQAMTGSLGNTIYF.

This chain joins TRBV6-5 and TRBJ1-2, with no clear D. The CDR3 extends over 13 amino acids. Germline lookup yields CDR1 MNHEY and CDR2 SVGAGI. Deletions cut 4 bases from V and 7 bases from J, with 13 bases between. CDR3 in DNA: TGTGCCAGCAGTTTCAAAGGACTTCTTGGCTACACCTTC. Translating gives CASSFKGLLGYTF.

This chain links TRBV27 with TRBJ1-2, with D tentatively TRBD1 (5 bases). Trimming removed 6 bases at V and 5 bases at J, with 22 bases between. CDR1 MNHEY and CDR2 SMNVEV come from the germline V gene (reference sequence). The CDR3 runs 16 residues. The CDR3 coding sequence is TGTGCCAGCAGGCCGGGACTCCCTACGGTCGGGTATGGCTACACCTTC. Translation gives CASRPGLPTVGYGYTF.

Remarks on this clone: The sample contains more than one DNA sequence encoding this CDR3. The chain links TRBV7-2 to TRBJ1-3; 9 nucleotides agree with TRBD1. The CDR3 consists of 15 residues. V shed 1 base and J 4 bases; nucleotides not matched to a gene: 2. Germline values: CDR1 SGHTA, CDR2 FQGNSA. Written as DNA, the CDR3 is TGTGCCAGCAGCTTAGTGGGGACAGGGGGAAACACCATATATTTT. This encodes CASSLVGTGGNTIYF.

The rearrangement links TRBV2 to TRBJ1-6; D remains ambiguous. CDR1 SNHLY and CDR2 FYNNEI come from the germline V gene. V was cut by 6 bases and J by 7 bases, with 13 bases left in between. This CDR3 spans 14 amino acids. CDR3 residues: CASREGPTNSPLHF. DNA of the CDR3: TGTGCCAGCAGAGAGGGTCCTACAAATTCACCCCTCCACTTT.

The table lists this clone with a few counts. The chain couples TRBV7-8 to TRBJ2-7, with no clear D. Trimming left V 8 bases short and J 3 bases short, with 11 bases between. From germline, CDR1 is SGHVS and CDR2 FQNEAQ. The CDR3 loop spans 12 amino acids. CDR3 protein: CASSHSGYEQYF. The CDR3 DNA reads as TGTGCCAGCTCCCACTCGGGCTACGAGCAGTACTTC.

This sequence joins TRBV27 and TRBJ1-5, with 7 bases aligning to TRBD1. Trimming at V came to 2 bases and at J to 7 bases, leaving 5 bases not matched to a gene. Germline V gives CDR1 MNHEY, CDR2 SMNVEV (reference sequence). This CDR3 is built from 14 residues. The DNA of the CDR3 is TGTGCCAGCAGTTTAAGGACAGGCCACCAGCCCCAGCATTTT. It yields the protein CASSLRTGHQPQHF.

The CDR3 DNA follows: TGTGCCAGCAGCCGGACAGGGAGAAAAAACATTCAGTACTTC. Its translation: CASSRTGRKNIQYF. The chain is built from TRBV5-6 and TRBJ2-4; 8 bases fit TRBD1. CDR3 length equals 14 residues. Germline-derived CDR1 and CDR2 are SGHDT and YYEEEE. The trim removed 4 bases at V and 4 bases at J, leaving 4 bases unmatched.

The V call is TRBV6-6, the J call TRBJ2-3; 7 bases fit TRBD2. With V trimmed by 7 bases and J by 0 bases, 10 bases remained unmatched. The germline gives CDR1 MNHNY, CDR2 SVGAGI (reference sequence). The CDR3 extends over 16 amino acids. CDR3 sequence reads: CASTSGSSGSTDTQYF. CDR3 DNA: TGTGCCAGCACCTCAGGGAGTAGCGGGAGCACAGATACGCAGTATTTT.

This clone has a handful of counts. The rearrangement links TRBV29-1 to TRBJ2-5; possible D gene TRBD1, 6 bases. Germline CDR1 is SQVTM and CDR2 is ANQGSEA. V gave up 6 bases and J gave up 4 bases, with 12 bases separating them. The CDR3 extends over 12 amino acids. The CDR3 DNA reads TGCAGCGTAACAGGGATGCTAGAGACCCAGTACTTC. Translation: CSVTGMLETQYF.

The rearrangement links TRBV19 to TRBJ2-5; weak D call: TRBD2 (6 bases). The germline V gene encodes CDR1 LNHDA and CDR2 SQIVND (reference sequence). The CDR3 covers 15 residues. V lost 0 bases and J lost 4, with 12 bases in between. CDR3 DNA sequence: TGTGCCAGTAGTATAGATGAGACTAGAGGAGAGACCCAGTACTTC. This codes for CASSIDETRGETQYF.

The J gene is TRBJ2-3, the V gene TRBV28, with 11 positions matching TRBD2. Germline CDR1 is MDHEN and CDR2 is SYDVKM. V shed 6 bases, J shed 3 bases, and the junction held 2 bases outside the gene matches. CDR3 length: 14 residues. CDR3 DNA sequence: TGTGCCAGCAGCTGGACTAGCGGGACAGATACGCAGTATTTT. Its translation is CASSWTSGTDTQYF.

This rearrangement joins TRBV7-9 to TRBJ1-1; 8 bases match TRBD1. The CDR3 runs to 14 residues. Trimming at V came to 6 bases and at J to 2 bases, leaving 5 bases not matched to a gene. From germline, CDR1 is SEHNR and CDR2 FQNEAQ (reference sequence). The CDR3 DNA is TGTGCCAGCAGTTCCGGGACAGGAAACACTGAAGCTTTCTTT. Its protein is CASSSGTGNTEAFF.